This TCR beta chain derives from a study of shared clonotypes between healthy human individuals. Study-wide results and limits: The study found roughly 5% of naive CD4 clonotypes shared across a few donors. The rarefaction results pointed to incomplete sorted-subset sequencing despite large depth.

TCRdb keeps only in-frame clones here, not all; method: immunoSEQ multiplex PCR. The sample holds a few million clones; more than 80% are singletons and the top ten take 0.39%. Germline lookup yields CDR1 LNHDA and CDR2 SQIVND (reference sequence). This CDR3 comprises 14 residues. V shed 6 bases and J shed 8 bases, with 16 bases lying between them. Remarks on this clone: Antigen: not known.

CD45RA-negative memory and CD45RA+ naive subsets were split from the CD4+ cells. The origin of this receptor is a man between 18 and 35 years old in good health. Some clones in this sample may be carry-over from other donors' samples. This rearrangement joins TRBV19 to TRBJ2-2; D remains unclear. The sequencing sample was made of naive CD4+ T cells from PBMCs. Subset meaning: CD45RA+ positively selected. The CDR3 sequence is CASSPVRLAGELFF. The CDR3 nucleotides read TGTGCCAGTAGCCCCGTACGACTCGCTGGGGAGCTGTTTTTT.